This TCR beta chain was obtained from a study of shared clonotypes between healthy human individuals. Study at large: CD4 naive and memory got three plates each, CD8 naive two, CD8 memory one.

TCRdb's table, derived via immunoSEQ multiplex PCR, lists solely in-frame clones and lacks some. The sample consists of 2 million to 3 million clones, 80% to 95% of them appearing once. The healthy adult donors were HIV-negative and reported no recent acute infections or vaccinations. The germline CDR1 and CDR2 sequences are MNHEY and SVGAGI. The CDR3 has 14 amino acids. V lost 4 bases to trimming and J lost 9 bases, with 16 bases between them. The TCR was taken from a man younger than 30 in good health. Some clones in this sample may be carry-over from other donors' samples. The chain uses TRBV6-5 and TRBJ2-1; the D call may be TRBD1 or TRBD2 (5 bases each). The specimen was naive CD4+ T cells from PBMCs. The sample's subset: CD45RA+ positively selected. DNA of the CDR3: TGTGCCAGCAGTTCCGGGACGGCCGGCGGTGAGCAGTTCTTC. Its translation is CASSSGTAGGEQFF.